Shown below are 18 T cell receptor beta chains from a single sample sequenced in a study of monozygotic twins with inflammatory bowel disease. Each CDR3 protein gets one entry in TCRdb, which reprocessed the 5' RACE reads and gives no DNA. The repertoire table contains over 120,000 distinct CDR3 sequences. The sample comprised blood. These TCRs come from a human donor with ulcerative colitis or Crohn's disease, or a healthy co-twin of an affected twin (not recorded which).

The chain uses TRBV5-1 and TRBJ1-3; lacking DNA, the TRBD1 call made by TCRdb goes unchecked. Germline V gene sequence: CDR1 SGHRS, CDR2 YFSETQ. CDR3 length: 13 amino acids. CDR3: CASTPGSGNTIYF.

The CDR3 spells CASSKVSPRPMNTEAFF. V gene TRBV21-1 combines with J gene TRBJ1-1. TRBV21-1 has pseudogene status. The CDR3 covers 17 residues.

The rearrangement links TRBV18 to TRBJ2-1; TCRdb gives TRBD2 as the D gene, but with no DNA this cannot be confirmed. This CDR3 has 14 residues. Germline values: CDR1 KGHSH, CDR2 LQKENI. This chain's CDR3 is CASSLATSGNEQFF.

V and J are TRBV6-1 and TRBJ2-7. Germline V lookup: CDR1 MNHNS, CDR2 SASEGT. This CDR3 contains 11 residues. Here the CDR3 reads CASTRMNEQYF.

This chain connects TRBV15 to TRBJ2-7; absent DNA, TCRdb's TRBD2 call cannot be checked. This CDR3 is 14 amino acids long. Looked up from germline, CDR1 is LNHNV and CDR2 is YYDKDF (reference sequence). The CDR3 loop reads CATSRESGSYEQYF. The full variable domain, with the rest looked up from reference TRBV15 and TRBJ2-7, is DAMVIQNPRYQVTQFGKPVTLSCSQTLNHNVMYWYQQKSSQAPKLLFHYYDKDFNNEADTPDNFQSRRPNTSFCFLDIRSPGLGDTAMYLCATSRESGSYEQYFGPGTRLTVT.

The rearrangement links TRBV5-1 to TRBJ1-2; TCRdb lists TRBD1, though no DNA is available to test this call. The CDR3 is 15 amino acids. Germline lookup yields CDR1 SGHRS and CDR2 YFSETQ. Here the CDR3 reads CASSLETGDALGYTF.

The chain recombines TRBV28 with TRBJ2-7; the TCRdb call, TRBD2, lacks DNA for checking. Germline CDR1 and CDR2: MDHEN and SYDVKM. The CDR3 consists of 12 residues. Here the CDR3 reads CASSILAGGKHF.

This chain uses TRBV20-1 with TRBJ2-6. Germline V lookup: CDR1 DFQATT, CDR2 SNEGSKA (reference sequence). This CDR3 contains 15 residues. The CDR3 here is CSARVSWERANVLTF.

This chain links TRBV6-5 with TRBJ2-2; with no DNA, the TCRdb D assignment of TRBD1 cannot be verified. The CDR3 loop spans 18 amino acids. Germline lookup yields CDR1 MNHEY and CDR2 SVGAGI. The chain's CDR3 is CASSSRPPTGPNTGELFF.

This chain links TRBV7-9 with TRBJ2-7. The germline gives CDR1 SEHNR, CDR2 FQNEAQ (reference sequence). The CDR3 runs 14 residues. CDR3 loop: CASSLTPIAYEQYF.

The chain is built from TRBV15 and TRBJ2-6. Looked up from germline, CDR1 is LNHNV and CDR2 is YYDKDF (reference sequence). The CDR3 is made up of 16 amino acids. The CDR3 spells CATSRERSRRANVLTF.

This chain uses TRBV5-4 with TRBJ2-4; TCRdb selects TRBD2, and the lack of DNA leaves this call unchecked. This CDR3 spans 15 amino acids. CDR1 is SGHNT and CDR2 is YYREEE in the germline V gene (reference sequence). The CDR3 reads CASSSLAAEKNIQYF.

This chain links TRBV20-1 with TRBJ2-3; the D call from TCRdb, TRBD2, cannot be confirmed without DNA. Germline loops: CDR1 DFQATT, CDR2 SNEGSKA (reference sequence). The CDR3 covers 15 residues. The CDR3: CSATTSGRTADTQYF.

This chain connects TRBV12-3 or TRBV12-4 to TRBJ2-4; TCRdb picks TRBD1, but there is no DNA to check that call. This CDR3 has 14 residues. The CDR3 sequence: CASSLGGVKNIQYF.

The chain combines TRBV12-3 or TRBV12-4 with TRBJ2-5; as DNA is missing, the TRBD1 call by TCRdb cannot be tested. The CDR3 loop spans 13 amino acids. This CDR3 reads CASCSTGTETQYF.

The gene calls are TRBV7-2 and TRBJ1-5; TCRdb selects TRBD1, and the lack of DNA leaves this call unchecked. Per the germline V gene, CDR1 is SGHTA and CDR2 is FQGNSA. This CDR3 comprises 13 residues. The CDR3 loop is CASSRDNNQPQHF.

V gene TRBV29-1 combines with J gene TRBJ2-4; absent DNA, TCRdb's TRBD2 call cannot be checked. Germline V gene sequence: CDR1 SQVTM, CDR2 ANQGSEA. The CDR3 spans 12 residues. CDR3 region: CSGRVGVNIQYF.

V is TRBV6-5 and J is TRBJ2-3; TCRdb's D gene call, TRBD2, goes unchecked for lack of DNA. CDR3 length: 11 amino acids. Germline V CDR1 and CDR2: MNHEY, SVGAGI. The CDR3 region is CATGRADTQYF.